Listed below are T cell receptor beta chains from one sample, sequenced in a study of T cell clonotyping in hematopoietic cell transplantation. Method: immunoSEQ multiplex PCR; TCRdb's copy keeps in-frame clones and lacks some. The sample includes around 37,000 clones, approximately 95% of them seen just once. The specimen sequenced was peripheral blood mononuclear cells. The receptors originated from a man aged 30 to 45 in good health. Some clones in this sample may be carry-over from other donors' samples. Both conserved end residues are part of each CDR3. The order of the fields is J gene, V gene, clone size, D gene, CDR3 protein, CDR3 DNA. D genes are given only for firm matches. The size field is filled for only some rows; it gives once, few, many or a size class.

j_call: TRBJ2-2; v_call: TRBV5-6; clone_size: .; d_call: .; cdr3_aa: CASSLDRGLSTGELFF; cdr3_nt: TGTGCCAGCAGCTTGGATCGGGGTCTCAGCACCGGGGAGCTGTTTTTT
j_call: TRBJ2-2; v_call: TRBV6-6; clone_size: once; d_call: TRBD2; cdr3_aa: CASSEGLAGTGELFF; cdr3_nt: TGTGCCAGCAGTGAGGGACTAGCGGGTACCGGGGAGCTGTTTTTT
j_call: TRBJ1-6; v_call: TRBV5-1; clone_size: .; d_call: .; cdr3_aa: CASSLGDRESSYNSPLHF; cdr3_nt: TGCGCCAGCAGCTTGGGGGACCGCGAGAGCTCCTATAATTCACCCCTCCACTTT
j_call: TRBJ2-5; v_call: TRBV10-3; clone_size: .; d_call: .; cdr3_aa: CAISNHSGYQETQYF; cdr3_nt: TGTGCCATCAGTAACCACAGCGGGTACCAAGAGACCCAGTACTTC
j_call: TRBJ2-3; v_call: TRBV10-1; clone_size: .; d_call: TRBD2; cdr3_aa: CASSPLAGGLWNTQYF; cdr3_nt: TGCGCCAGCAGTCCACTAGCGGGAGGACTCTGGAATACGCAGTATTTT
j_call: TRBJ2-5; v_call: TRBV30; clone_size: .; d_call: TRBD2; cdr3_aa: CAWSPRTSRGTQYF; cdr3_nt: TGTGCCTGGAGTCCCCGGACTAGTCGGGGGACCCAGTACTTC
j_call: TRBJ1-1; v_call: TRBV27; clone_size: .; d_call: .; cdr3_aa: CASRTGSRVEAFF; cdr3_nt: TGTGCCAGCAGAACAGGGTCACGGGTTGAAGCTTTCTTT
j_call: TRBJ2-2; v_call: TRBV7-3; clone_size: .; d_call: TRBD1; cdr3_aa: CASSRGGQGRAGELFF; cdr3_nt: TGTGCCAGCAGCCGTGGAGGACAGGGAAGAGCCGGGGAGCTGTTTTTT
j_call: TRBJ2-5; v_call: TRBV4-3; clone_size: .; d_call: .; cdr3_aa: CASSLTADRWETQYF; cdr3_nt: TGCGCCAGCAGCCTCACCGCGGACCGGTGGGAGACCCAGTACTTC
j_call: TRBJ1-2; v_call: TRBV6-5; clone_size: .; d_call: .; cdr3_aa: CASSYKGLYGYTF; cdr3_nt: TGTGCCAGCAGTTACAAGGGACTCTATGGCTACACCTTC